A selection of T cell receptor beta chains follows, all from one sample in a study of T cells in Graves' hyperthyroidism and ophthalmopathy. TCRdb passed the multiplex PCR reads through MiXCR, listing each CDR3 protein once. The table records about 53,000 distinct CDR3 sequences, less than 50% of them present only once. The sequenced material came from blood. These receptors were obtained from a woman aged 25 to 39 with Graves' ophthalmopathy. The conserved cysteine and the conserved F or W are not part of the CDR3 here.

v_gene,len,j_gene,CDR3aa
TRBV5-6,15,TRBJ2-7,ASSLGGRANGPYEQY
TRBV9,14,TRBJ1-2,ASSVGGAATNYGYT
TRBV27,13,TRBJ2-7,ASRSGRTLSYEQY
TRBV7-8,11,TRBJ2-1,ANSLVGSWEQL
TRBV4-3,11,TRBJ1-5,ASSQEPNQPQH
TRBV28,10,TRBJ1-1,ASSRTATEAF
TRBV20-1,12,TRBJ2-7,SARDGTASYEQY
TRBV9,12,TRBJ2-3,ASSVDRVIDTQY
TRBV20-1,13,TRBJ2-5,SARSGREASKTQY
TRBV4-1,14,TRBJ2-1,ASSQEWREGSYEQF
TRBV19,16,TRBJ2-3,ASSIDGSGIGQYNEQY
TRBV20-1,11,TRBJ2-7,SPRLTSSYEQY
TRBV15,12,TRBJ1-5,ATSRDQGSQPQH
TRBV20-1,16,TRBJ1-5,SARVGRGGNIGNQPQH
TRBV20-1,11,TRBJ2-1,SASPDSYNEQF
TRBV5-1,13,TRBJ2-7,ASSLTLGSTGELY
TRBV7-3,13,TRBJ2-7,ASSLKGTGGHEQY
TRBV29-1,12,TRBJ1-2,SVAETGTADGYT
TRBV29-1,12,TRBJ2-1,SVAPGLERDEQF
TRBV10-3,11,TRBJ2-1,AIRTGGLNEQF
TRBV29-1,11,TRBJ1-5,SVVSGHNQPQH